Presented here are 4 T cell receptor beta chains from one specimen sequenced in a study of T cells in Graves' hyperthyroidism and ophthalmopathy. Amplification of TCR beta CDR3 regions was performed using RNA transcripts as template. An initial round of RT-PCR targeting the TCR CDR3 relied on the HTBI primer set. TCRdb redid the calling of the multiplex PCR reads with MiXCR, one entry per CDR3 protein. This sample has 600,000 to 850,000 distinct CDR3 sequences, with under 20% found just once. Sequencing used blood. All receptors derive from a woman between 45 and 65 years old with Graves' hyperthyroidism that later progressed to Graves' ophthalmopathy.

V gene TRBV20-1 combines with J gene TRBJ1-1; D gene uncertain. This CDR3 is 13 amino acids long. The V gene lost 2 bases and the J gene lost 0 bases, with 7 bases spanning the gap. CDR1 is DFQATT, CDR2 SNEGSKA, per germline (reference sequence). CDR3 sequence reads: CSARQELNTEAFF. CDR3 bases: TGCAGTGCTAGACAGGAACTGAACACTGAAGCTTTCTTT.

The CDR3 coding sequence is TGTGCCAGCAGCCGGGAGGGCGGGGGGGTCTCAGATACGCAGTATTTT. Amino acid sequence: CASSREGGGVSDTQYF. The chain is built from TRBV7-2 and TRBJ2-3; 9 bases line up with TRBD2. V trimming: 5 bases; J trimming: 4 bases; junction bases outside the gene matches: 10. Germline V gene data show CDR1 as SGHTA and CDR2 as FQGNSA. This CDR3 has 16 residues.

This chain uses TRBV6-1 with TRBJ2-2, with D possibly TRBD2 on 6 matching bases. The CDR3 totals 16 residues. Trimming removed 6 bases at V and 8 bases at J, with 22 bases between. Germline CDR1 reads MNHNS; CDR2 reads SASEGT. This CDR3 reads CASRRAGTGFAGELFF. Here the CDR3 DNA reads TGTGCCAGCAGGAGAGCCGGGACTGGGTTCGCGGGGGAGCTGTTTTTT.

The rearrangement joins TRBV7-2 to TRBJ1-2; possibly TRBD1 for D (5 bases). The germline V gene has CDR1 SGHTA and CDR2 FQGNSA. The CDR3 is 14 residues long. Trimming stripped 5 bases from V and 3 bases from J, with 13 bases between. DNA of the CDR3: TGTGCCAGCAGCCCTTCGGCGGGGCACTATGGCTACACCTTC. Translated, it gives CASSPSAGHYGYTF. Supplemented by reference TRBV7-2 and TRBJ1-2, the full variable domain reads GAGVSQSPSNKVTEKGKDVELRCDPISGHTALYWYRQSLGQGLEFLIYFQGNSAPDKSGLPSDRFSAERTGGSVSTLTIQRTQQEDSAVYLCASSPSAGHYGYTFGSGTRLTVV.